Reported below is one T cell receptor beta chain. What it binds is unknown. The CDR3 has 16 amino acids. Germline CDR1 and CDR2: SGHRS and YFSETQ. Germline trimming cut 3 bases from V and 2 bases from J; bases unmatched to any gene: 9. This sample stems from a study of blood T cells in healthy people across ages. Points from the study as a whole: Both higher diversity and more naive CD4+ cells marked long-lived donors when set against aged donors. Higher naive T cell percentage went strongly together with higher TCR beta diversity.

Combining a sample-barcoded 5' primer with a J-beta primer mix, a second PCR ran for roughly 6 to 12 cycles. Unique molecular identifiers of 12 random nucleotides labeled each cDNA. From the 5' RACE reads, TCRdb called clonotypes with MiXCR, one entry per CDR3 protein. This table has around 1,000,000 distinct CDR3 sequences, roughly two fifths appearing once. The chain uses TRBV5-1 and TRBJ2-3, with 7 bases lining up with TRBD2. Sequences were obtained from blood. This TCR was sampled from a man younger than 35 in good health. The CDR3 DNA sequence: TGCGCCAGCAGCTGGGGAGGCAGCGGGGCCACAGATACGCAGTATTTT. This encodes CASSWGGSGATDTQYF.